This T cell receptor beta chain was profiled in a study of STAT5B mutations in CD4+ large granular lymphocyte leukemia. J was trimmed by 3 bases and V by 4 bases; bases with no gene match: 7. This CDR3 contains 16 residues. Germline CDR1 reads SGHRS; CDR2 reads YFSETQ. Clones were read by immunoSEQ multiplex PCR, and TCRdb kept only the in-frame ones, dropping some. The sample has more than 40,000 clones, roughly 84% seen once; the top ten hold 0.3% to 0.45%. The sample consisted of CD4+ T cells from blood buffy coats. J is TRBJ2-3 and V is TRBV5-1; 11 nucleotides align to TRBD2. The source is a human donor in good health. The CDR3 DNA follows: TGCGCCAGCAGCCGACAACTAGCGGGAGCGACAGATACGCAGTATTTT. It encodes CASSRQLAGATDTQYF.